The clone carrying this T cell receptor beta chain was counted between two and nine times. Profiled with immunoSEQ multiplex PCR; TCRdb holds only in-frame clones, not every one. Of 450,000 to 500,000 clones in the sample, more than 65% were seen once. Genomic DNA from unsorted samples was obtained from 70 million to 90 million PBMCs (per sample). The sample originates from a study of shared clonotypes between healthy human individuals. Unmatched junction bases numbered 9, after V lost 7 bases and J lost 1 base. The CDR3 runs 15 residues. This TCR derives from a woman in her thirties or forties in good health. Some clones in this sample may be carry-over from other donors' samples. Sample: PBMCs. The rearrangement joins TRBV23-1 to TRBJ1-1; 7 positions agree with TRBD1. TRBV23-1 is noted as an ORF with a role that remains uncertain. The CDR3 here is CASTQPGTENTEAFF. CDR3 in DNA: TGCGCCAGCACGCAGCCCGGGACAGAGAACACTGAAGCTTTCTTT.